This T cell receptor (beta chain) was found in a study of OX40 agonist ivuxolimab in advanced cancers. TCRdb keeps only in-frame clones here, not all; method: immunoSEQ multiplex PCR. The sample contains 74,000 or so clones, 90% of which appear only once. The CDR3 totals 15 residues. The germline V gene encodes CDR1 LNHDA and CDR2 SQIVND (reference sequence). V gave up 4 bases and J gave up 1 base; unmatched junction bases: 5. The material was CD4+ or CD8+ T cells sorted from blood, obtained in a trial of the OX40 agonist ivuxolimab. The source is an adult with an advanced solid tumor such as melanoma, head and neck, liver or kidney cancer. The chain carries TRBV19 and TRBJ2-3; the match to TRBD1 covers 7 bases. The CDR3 region has the DNA TGTGCCAGTAGTAACAGGGGTATGGGCACAGATACGCAGTATTTT. Translated, it gives CASSNRGMGTDTQYF.